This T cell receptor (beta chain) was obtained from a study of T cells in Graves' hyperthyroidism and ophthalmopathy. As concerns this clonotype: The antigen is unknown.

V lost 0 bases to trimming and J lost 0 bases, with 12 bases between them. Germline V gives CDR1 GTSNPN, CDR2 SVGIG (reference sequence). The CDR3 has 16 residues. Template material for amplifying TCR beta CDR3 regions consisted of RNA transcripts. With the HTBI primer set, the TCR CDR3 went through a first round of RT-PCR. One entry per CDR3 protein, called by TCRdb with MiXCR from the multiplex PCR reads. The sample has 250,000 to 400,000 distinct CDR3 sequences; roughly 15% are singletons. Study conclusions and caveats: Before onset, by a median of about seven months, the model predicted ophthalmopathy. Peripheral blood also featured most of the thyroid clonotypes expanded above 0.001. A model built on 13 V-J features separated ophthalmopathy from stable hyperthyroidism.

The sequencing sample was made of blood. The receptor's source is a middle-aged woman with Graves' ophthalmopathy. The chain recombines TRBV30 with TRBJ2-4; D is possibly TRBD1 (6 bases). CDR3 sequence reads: CAWSVRGQLAKNIQYF. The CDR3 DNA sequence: TGTGCCTGGAGTGTTAGAGGACAGCTAGCCAAAAACATTCAGTACTTC.